This T cell receptor (beta chain) was identified during a study of shared clonotypes between healthy human individuals. Across the study: Per donor, three plates held CD4 naive cells, three held CD4 memory, two held CD8 naive and one held CD8 memory.

Only in-frame clones appear in the TCRdb table, and some are missing; sequencing was by immunoSEQ multiplex PCR. The table includes 2 million or so clones, about 94% detected once. CD8 cells classed as naive were CD45RO-negative and positively selected for CCR7, excluding terminally differentiated effector memory CD45RA+ cells. The source of this sequence is a man younger than 35 in good health. Sequencing was performed on naive CD8+ T cells sorted from blood.

The CDR3 loop reads CASSYSVDRDNGYTF. The CDR3 region has the DNA TGTGCCAGCAGTTACTCTGTTGACAGGGATAATGGCTACACCTTC. The chain carries TRBV6-5 and TRBJ1-2, with 7 bases lining up with TRBD1. The ends lost 0 bases at V and 6 bases at J; junction bases unmatched: 7. The CDR3 totals 15 residues. The germline CDR1 and CDR2 sequences are MNHEY and SVGAGI.